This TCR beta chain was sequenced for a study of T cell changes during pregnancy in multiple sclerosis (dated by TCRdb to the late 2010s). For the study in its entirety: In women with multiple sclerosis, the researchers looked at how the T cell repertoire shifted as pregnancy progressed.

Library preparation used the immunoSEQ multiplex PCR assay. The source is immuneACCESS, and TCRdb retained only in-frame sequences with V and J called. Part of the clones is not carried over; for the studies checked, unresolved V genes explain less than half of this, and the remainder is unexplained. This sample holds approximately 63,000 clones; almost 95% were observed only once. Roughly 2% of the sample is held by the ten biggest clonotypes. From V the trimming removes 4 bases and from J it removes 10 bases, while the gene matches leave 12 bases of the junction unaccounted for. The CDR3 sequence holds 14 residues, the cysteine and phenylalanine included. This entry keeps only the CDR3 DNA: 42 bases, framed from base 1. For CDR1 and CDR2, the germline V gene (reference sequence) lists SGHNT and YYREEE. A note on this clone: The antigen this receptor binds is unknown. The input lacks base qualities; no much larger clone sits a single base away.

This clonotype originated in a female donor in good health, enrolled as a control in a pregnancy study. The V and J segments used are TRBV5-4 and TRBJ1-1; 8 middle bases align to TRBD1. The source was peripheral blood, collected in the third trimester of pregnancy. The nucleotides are TGTGCCAGCAGCCAAGGACAGGGTGAGGCTGGAGCTTTCTTT. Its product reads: CASSQGQGEAGAFF.